Detailed here is one T cell receptor (beta chain). The data stem from a study of control samples from healthy donors and cancer patients. TCRdb's copy holds only in-frame clones and misses some; the assay was immunoSEQ multiplex PCR. The sample has more than 95,000 clones; around 86% are singletons. Per germline, CDR1 SGHKS and CDR2 YYEKEE (reference sequence). The CDR3 extends over 15 amino acids. The V and J ends lost 2 bases and 3 bases respectively, with 15 bases between them. This sequence joins TRBV5-5 and TRBJ2-7; D is perhaps TRBD1 (7 bases). The clonotype originates from a man aged 35-49 years in good health. Input material: blood. The CDR3 DNA is TGTGCCAGCAGCTTAGGAGGGGGCGCGGTCTACGAGCAGTACTTC. Translated: CASSLGGGAVYEQYF.